Listed here is a single T cell receptor (beta chain). Its antigen is still unknown. CDR1 and CDR2 (germline): MDHEN, SYDVKM. The length of the CDR3 is 13 residues. Between the trimmed V and J ends, which lost 3 bases and 1 base, there was a span of 6 bases. This specimen comes from a study of OX40 agonist ivuxolimab in advanced cancers. Study background: Ivuxolimab doses were 0.01, 0.1, 0.3, 1.5, 3 or 10 mg/kg every 2 weeks. The mean age was roughly 60 years, ranging from 23 to 79, with about 87% of participants male. Points from the study as a whole: In the expanded peripheral T cells, antigen specificity was never determined.

Sequencing used immunoSEQ multiplex PCR; TCRdb keeps in-frame clones, though not all of them. Counted here are about 23,000 clones, 60% to 85% occurring once; the ten biggest clones make up 2% to 2.5%. Patients were ruled out by autoimmune disease history or systemic immunosuppression. The chain couples TRBV28 to TRBJ2-5, with D perhaps being TRBD1 or TRBD2 (5 bases each). The sequencing here drew on CD4+ or CD8+ T cells sorted from blood, taken in a trial of the OX40 agonist ivuxolimab. The sequence was obtained from an adult with an advanced solid tumor such as melanoma, head and neck, liver or kidney cancer. CDR3 bases: TGTGCCAGCAGTTTCGGGGCCCAAGAGACCCAGTACTTC. This encodes CASSFGAQETQYF. Together with reference TRBV28 and TRBJ2-5, the CDR3 gives the full variable domain: DVKVTQSSRYLVKRTGEKVFLECVQDMDHENMFWYRQDPGLGLRLIYFSYDVKMKEKGDIPEGYSVSREKKERFSLILESASTNQTSMYLCASSFGAQETQYFGPGTRLLVL.